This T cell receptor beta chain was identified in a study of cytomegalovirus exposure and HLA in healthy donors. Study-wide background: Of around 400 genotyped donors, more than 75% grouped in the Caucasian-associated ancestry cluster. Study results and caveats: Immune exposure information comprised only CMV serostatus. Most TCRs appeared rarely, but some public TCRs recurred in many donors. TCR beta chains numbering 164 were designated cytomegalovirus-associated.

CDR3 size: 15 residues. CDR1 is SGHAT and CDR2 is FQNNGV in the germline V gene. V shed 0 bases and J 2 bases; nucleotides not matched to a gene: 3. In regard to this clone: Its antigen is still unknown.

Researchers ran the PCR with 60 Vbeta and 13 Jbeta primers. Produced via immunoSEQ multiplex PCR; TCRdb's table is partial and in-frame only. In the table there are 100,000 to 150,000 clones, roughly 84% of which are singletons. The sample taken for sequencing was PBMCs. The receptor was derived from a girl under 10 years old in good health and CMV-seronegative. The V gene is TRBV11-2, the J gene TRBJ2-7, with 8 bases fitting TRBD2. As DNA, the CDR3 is TGTGCCAGCAGCTTAGAGGCGGGGGGCCCCTACGAGCAGTACTTC. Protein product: CASSLEAGGPYEQYF. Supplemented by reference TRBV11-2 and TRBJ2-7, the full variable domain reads EAGVAQSPRYKIIEKRQSVAFWCNPISGHATLYWYQQILGQGPKLLIQFQNNGVVDDSQLPKDRFSAERLKGVDSTLKIQPAKLEDSAVYLCASSLEAGGPYEQYFGPGTRLTVT.